These T cell receptor beta chains were read from a single sample in a study of T cell responses to AZD1222 COVID-19 vaccine. Here immunoSEQ multiplex PCR was the method, and the copy in TCRdb shows in-frame clones only, minus some. The sample holds 98,000 or so clones, around nine tenths seen once. This sample comprised peripheral blood, obtained 28 days after the second dose of the MenACWY control vaccine. The receptors come from an adult who received the MenACWY meningococcal vaccine as a control. CDR3s include the opening cysteine and the closing phenylalanine or tryptophan. The D gene is left open where the match is weak. Expanded clones get a size class; other rows say once, few or many, or leave the size out.

j_call d_call clone_size v_call cdr3_nt cdr3_aa
TRBJ2-5 - - TRBV5-1 TGCGCCAGCAGCTTGGCCCGACAGTACCAAGAGACCCAGTACTTC CASSLARQYQETQYF
TRBJ1-2 TRBD1 - TRBV6-5 TGTGCCAGCAGAGTAGACAGGGACACTAACTATGGCTACACCTTC CASRVDRDTNYGYTF
TRBJ1-2 - - TRBV30 TGTGCCTGGAGTTCAAACTATGGCTACACCTTC CAWSSNYGYTF
TRBJ2-7 - - TRBV11-2 TGTGCCAGCAACTCAGACGATGACGAGCAGTACTTC CASNSDDDEQYF
TRBJ1-5 - - TRBV5-4 TGTGCCAGCAGCTTCGATATAGGTCAGCCCCAGCATTTT CASSFDIGQPQHF
TRBJ1-5 - - TRBV2 TGTGCCAGCAGCGAGGGGAGAGGCAATCAGCCCCAGCATTTT CASSEGRGNQPQHF
TRBJ2-3 TRBD2 - TRBV18 TGTGCCAGCTCACCTCCCGGACTAGCGGAAATCACAGATACGCAGTATTTT CASSPPGLAEITDTQYF
TRBJ2-7 - - TRBV5-1 TGCGCCAGCAGCTTATGGCCCGCCGGGACATCTGTCTCCTACGAGCAGTACTTC CASSLWPAGTSVSYEQYF
TRBJ2-7 TRBD2 - TRBV7-3 TGTGCCAGCAGCCCCCCGACTCTTATTAACCCGCGCCTAGCGGGGGGTCCCTACGAGCAGTACTTC CASSPPTLINPRLAGGPYEQYF
TRBJ1-4 - - TRBV19 TGTGCCAGTAGTATCGCGGGTGAAAAACTGTTTTTT CASSIAGEKLFF
TRBJ1-1 - - TRBV6-5 TGTGCCAGCAGTTACTCACAGGGCGCAGGGGTAGCTTTCTTT CASSYSQGAGVAFF
TRBJ1-2 - once TRBV9 TGTGCCAGCAGGGCGGACTTTAACTATGGCTACACCTTC CASRADFNYGYTF
TRBJ2-1 - - TRBV19 TGTGCCACCCTGGGGCCAGGTTCCTACAATGAGCAGTTCTTC CATLGPGSYNEQFF
TRBJ1-4 - few TRBV7-7 TGTGCTAGCAGCTTATCCGACAGGCTTAATGAAAAACTGTTTTTT CASSLSDRLNEKLFF
TRBJ1-2 - - TRBV5-6 TGTGCCAGCAACCACGCGTGGGGCTACACCTTC CASNHAWGYTF
TRBJ2-3 - few TRBV5-6 TGTGCCAGCAGCTTGAAAGGGGAGTGGACAGATACGCAGTATTTT CASSLKGEWTDTQYF
TRBJ1-1 - once TRBV29-1 TGCAGCGCTCATGGGGGGAGTCAATTTTTGGACACTGAAGCTTTCTTT CSAHGGSQFLDTEAFF
TRBJ2-7 - - TRBV27 TGTGCCAGCAGTTTATGGGCCCCCCCAGGGACCGAGCAGTACTTC CASSLWAPPGTEQYF
TRBJ2-6 - - TRBV4-3 TGCGCCAGCAGCCAAGATTTAGCCTCTGGGGCCAACGTCCTGACTTTC CASSQDLASGANVLTF
TRBJ1-5 - - TRBV6-2/TRBV6-3 TGTGCCAGCAGTCACGGGGGCGCTATGGGCAATCAGCCCCAGCATTTT CASSHGGAMGNQPQHF
TRBJ1-1 - - TRBV19 TGTGCCAGTAGTATTGGGGGGTCAGGGTGGGTGAACACTGAAGCTTTCTTT CASSIGGSGWVNTEAFF
TRBJ2-3 - - TRBV19 TGTGCCAGTAGTACCTTTGGCAGCACAGATACGCAGTATTTT CASSTFGSTDTQYF
TRBJ2-2 - once TRBV15 TGTGCCACCAGCAGACCATTTGCTGACCCCAACCAAAACACCGGGGAGCTGTTTTTT CATSRPFADPNQNTGELFF
TRBJ1-5 TRBD1 - TRBV19 TGTGCCAGTAGTGAAGGACAGGGTGGTCAGCCCCAGCATTTT CASSEGQGGQPQHF
TRBJ2-7 TRBD1 - TRBV10-3 TGTGCCATCAGTTATGGGACAGGGAGCTCCTACGAGCAGTACTTC CAISYGTGSSYEQYF
TRBJ1-5 - few TRBV4-1 TGCGCCAGCAGCCAAGGTGACACATTTAATCAGCCCCAGCATTTT CASSQGDTFNQPQHF
TRBJ1-6 - - TRBV28 TGTGCCAGCAGACTCGACAGAAATTCACCCCTCCACTTT CASRLDRNSPLHF
TRBJ1-4 TRBD1 few TRBV19 TGTGCCAGTAGCGGGACAGGAATTAATGAAAAACTGTTTTTT CASSGTGINEKLFF
TRBJ2-1 TRBD1 - TRBV4-1 TGCGCCAGCAGCCAAGAGGGGACCGGGACAGGGGTTCCCAATGAGCAGTTCTTC CASSQEGTGTGVPNEQFF
TRBJ2-1 TRBD1 - TRBV11-1 TGTGCCAGCAGCTCTTGGGACAGGGTATACAATGAGCAGTTCTTC CASSSWDRVYNEQFF
TRBJ2-2 - - TRBV19 TGTGCCAGTAGTCAATTCCAAATTAACACCGGGGAGCTGTTTTTT CASSQFQINTGELFF
TRBJ2-1 TRBD1 once TRBV7-9 TGTGCCAGCAGACATGGACAGGGTCACAATGAGCAGTTCTTC CASRHGQGHNEQFF
TRBJ1-2 TRBD1 - TRBV28 TGTGCCAGCAGTTTATACTCAAACTACAGGGGGCCGTATGGCTACACCTTC CASSLYSNYRGPYGYTF
TRBJ1-1 - - TRBV12-3/TRBV12-4 TGTGCCAGCAGTTTCAGGGGACGAATAGAAGCTTTCTTT CASSFRGRIEAFF
TRBJ2-3 TRBD2 - TRBV7-8 TGTGCCAGCAGAAAGCGGGGGGGTCCCACAGATACGCAGTATTTT CASRKRGGPTDTQYF
TRBJ1-2 - - TRBV13 TGTGCCAGCAGCTTACGGATGGAGAATTATAACTATGGCTACACCTTC CASSLRMENYNYGYTF
TRBJ2-3 - - TRBV19 TGTGCCAGTAGTACAGAAAGCACAGATACGCAGTATTTT CASSTESTDTQYF
TRBJ2-1 TRBD1 - TRBV7-2 TGTGCCAGCAGCTCGCACCGGGACAGGGGGCAGAATGAGCAGTTCTTC CASSSHRDRGQNEQFF
TRBJ1-1 - - TRBV28 TGTGCCAGCAGTTACCTGAACACTGAAGCTTTCTTT CASSYLNTEAFF
TRBJ1-5 - once TRBV19 TGTGCCAGTCGCGGGGTTAGCAATCAGCCCCAGCATTTT CASRGVSNQPQHF
TRBJ1-3 - few TRBV19 TGTGCCAGTATGTCTGGGGCCTCAGATGGAAACACCATATATTTT CASMSGASDGNTIYF